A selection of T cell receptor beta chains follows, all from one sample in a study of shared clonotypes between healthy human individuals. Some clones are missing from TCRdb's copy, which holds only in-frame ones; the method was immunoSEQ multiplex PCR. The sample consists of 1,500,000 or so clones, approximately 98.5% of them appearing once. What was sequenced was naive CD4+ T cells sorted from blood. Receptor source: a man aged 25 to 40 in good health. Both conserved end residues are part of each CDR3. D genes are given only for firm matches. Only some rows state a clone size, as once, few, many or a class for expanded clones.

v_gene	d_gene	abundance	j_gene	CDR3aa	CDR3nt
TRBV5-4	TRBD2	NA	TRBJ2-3	CASSPTSGRTDTQYF	TGTGCCAGCAGCCCGACTAGCGGTCGCACAGATACGCAGTATTTT
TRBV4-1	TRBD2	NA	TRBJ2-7	CASSPGTSGRKVNEQYF	TGCGCCAGCAGCCCCGGGACTAGCGGGAGGAAGGTCAACGAGCAGTACTTC
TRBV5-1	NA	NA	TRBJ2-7	CASSTSNQYEQYF	TGCGCCAGCAGCACCTCGAACCAGTACGAGCAGTACTTC
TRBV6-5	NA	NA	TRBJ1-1	CASSTPGHEAFF	TGTGCCAGCAGTACTCCGGGACATGAAGCTTTCTTT
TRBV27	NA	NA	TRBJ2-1	CASSLVLGNEQFF	TGTGCCAGCAGTTTAGTTTTGGGCAATGAGCAGTTCTTC
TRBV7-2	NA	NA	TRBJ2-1	CASSLRQVSYNEQFF	TGTGCCAGCAGCTTAAGGCAGGTCTCCTACAATGAGCAGTTCTTC
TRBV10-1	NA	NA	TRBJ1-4	CASSESPGTSWSHRLRDSNEKLFF	TGCGCCAGCAGTGAGTCCCCCGGGACATCGTGGTCCCACAGACTCAGGGACTCAAATGAAAAACTGTTTTTT
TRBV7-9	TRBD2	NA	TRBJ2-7	CASSASGPEVQYF	TGTGCCAGCAGCGCTAGCGGGCCGGAGGTGCAGTACTTC
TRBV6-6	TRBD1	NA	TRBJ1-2	CASSYNDRVYGYTF	TGTGCCAGCAGTTACAATGACAGGGTCTATGGCTACACCTTC
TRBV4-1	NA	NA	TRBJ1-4	CASSQTGLSNEKLFF	TGCGCCAGCAGCCAAACAGGGTTGTCTAATGAAAAACTGTTTTTT
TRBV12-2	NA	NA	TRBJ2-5	CASRPLHGQYF	TGTGCAAGTCGCCCCCTTCATGGCCAGTACTTC
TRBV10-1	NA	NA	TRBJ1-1	CASSTGSGTEAFF	TGCGCCAGTAGTACAGGGAGCGGCACTGAAGCTTTCTTT
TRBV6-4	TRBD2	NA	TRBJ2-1	CASKEESGTSPEHNVEQFF	TGTGCCAGCAAGGAAGAGAGCGGGACTAGCCCCGAACACAATGTTGAGCAGTTCTTC
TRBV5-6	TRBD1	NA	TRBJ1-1	CASSRRGRRDTEAFF	TGTGCCAGCAGCCGGAGGGGGCGGAGGGACACTGAAGCTTTCTTT
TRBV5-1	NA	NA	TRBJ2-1	CASSLADVSYNEQFF	TGCGCCAGCAGCTTGGCCGATGTCTCCTACAATGAGCAGTTCTTC
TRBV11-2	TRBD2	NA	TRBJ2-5	CASSFLGLAQETQYF	TGTGCCAGCAGCTTCCTCGGACTAGCACAAGAGACCCAGTACTTC
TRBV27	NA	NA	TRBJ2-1	CASSFEGSLGSYNEQFF	TGTGCCAGCAGTTTTGAGGGGTCGTTAGGTTCCTACAATGAGCAGTTCTTC
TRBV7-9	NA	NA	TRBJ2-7	CASSIRQGSGEQYF	TGTGCCAGCAGCATCCGTCAGGGCAGTGGCGAGCAGTACTTC
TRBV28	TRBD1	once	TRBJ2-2	CASSLTGGVGELFF	TGTGCCAGCAGCTTGACAGGGGGGGTCGGGGAGCTGTTTTTT
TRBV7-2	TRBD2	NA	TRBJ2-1	CASSPAGEEYNEQFF	TGTGCCAGCAGCCCCGCGGGAGAGGAATACAATGAGCAGTTCTTC
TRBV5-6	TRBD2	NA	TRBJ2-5	CASSLPSGSLRETQYF	TGTGCCAGCAGCTTGCCCAGCGGGAGTTTAAGAGAGACCCAGTACTTC
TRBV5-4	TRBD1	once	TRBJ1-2	CASSLAGTGMYGYTF	TGTGCCAGCAGCTTGGCCGGGACAGGGATGTATGGCTACACCTTC
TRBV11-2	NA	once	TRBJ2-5	CASSLQRRRGGETQYF	TGTGCCAGCAGCTTACAACGGCGCAGGGGAGGAGAGACCCAGTACTTC
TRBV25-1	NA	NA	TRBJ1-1	CASSGFMNTEAFF	TGTGCCAGCAGTGGGTTCATGAACACTGAAGCTTTCTTT
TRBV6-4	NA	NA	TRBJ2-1	CASSVSHMSGGSGEQFF	TGTGCCAGCAGTGTCTCTCATATGAGTGGGGGCTCGGGTGAGCAGTTCTTC
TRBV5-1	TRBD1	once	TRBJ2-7	CASSAQGASYEQYF	TGCGCCAGCAGCGCTCAGGGGGCCTCCTACGAGCAGTACTTC
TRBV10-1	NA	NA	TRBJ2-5	CASSGSSGVEETQYF	TGCGCCAGCAGTGGGTCCAGTGGGGTTGAAGAGACCCAGTACTTC
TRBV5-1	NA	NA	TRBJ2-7	CASSASSYEQYF	TGCGCCAGCAGCGCCAGCTCCTACGAGCAGTACTTC
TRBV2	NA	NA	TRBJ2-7	CASSEVVPLFSYEQYF	TGTGCCAGCAGTGAAGTAGTACCCCTCTTCTCCTACGAGCAGTACTTC
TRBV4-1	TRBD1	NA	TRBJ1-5	CASSHPQGAQPQHF	TGCGCCAGCAGCCACCCACAGGGGGCGCAGCCCCAGCATTTT
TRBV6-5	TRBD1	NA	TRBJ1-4	CASSYSGDRGHEKLFF	TGTGCCAGCAGTTACTCGGGGGACAGGGGGCATGAAAAACTGTTTTTT
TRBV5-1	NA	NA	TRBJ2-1	CASSPAATRGEQFF	TGCGCCAGCAGTCCTGCCGCAACCCGGGGCGAGCAGTTCTTC
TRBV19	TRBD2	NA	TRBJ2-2	CASSKLAGVTGELFF	TGTGCCAGTAGTAAGCTAGCGGGAGTCACCGGGGAGCTGTTTTTT
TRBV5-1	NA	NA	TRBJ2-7	CASSQAMSYEQYF	TGCGCCAGCAGCCAAGCCATGAGTTACGAGCAGTACTTC
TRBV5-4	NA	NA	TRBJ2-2	CASSLEGGHTGELFF	TGTGCCAGCAGCTTGGAAGGAGGGCACACCGGGGAGCTGTTTTTT
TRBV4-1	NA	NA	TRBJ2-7	CASRAVGAYEQYF	TGCGCCAGCAGAGCCGTCGGCGCCTACGAGCAGTACTTC
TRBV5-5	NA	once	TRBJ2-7	CASSWGESYEQYF	TGTGCCAGCAGCTGGGGGGAGTCCTACGAGCAGTACTTC
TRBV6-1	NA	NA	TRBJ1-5	CASSEPALRERNQPQHF	TGTGCCAGCAGTGAACCGGCTCTGAGGGAACGCAATCAGCCCCAGCATTTT
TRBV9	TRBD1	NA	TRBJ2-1	CASSLEPAGGPNEQFF	TGTGCCAGCTCACTGGAACCGGCAGGGGGCCCCAATGAGCAGTTCTTC
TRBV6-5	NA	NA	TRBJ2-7	CATPTGTRTYEQYF	TGTGCCACTCCGACCGGGACACGTACCTACGAGCAGTACTTC
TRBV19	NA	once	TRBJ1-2	CASSILHATYGYTF	TGTGCCAGTAGTATTCTCCATGCAACCTATGGCTACACCTTC